This T cell receptor beta chain was obtained from a study of CD8+ T cells in alopecia areata. This CDR3 contains 13 residues. Per the germline V gene, CDR1 is SQVTM and CDR2 is ANQGSEA. With 3 bases removed from V and 5 bases from J, the gap between germline ends came to 13 bases. A remark on this clone: Its antigen is still unknown.

Treatment in this sample: oral pan-JAK inhibitor, 5-10 mg twice daily. The study's findings and limits: Scalp samples also yield sequences from resident alphabeta T cells of normal skin.

Extracted RNA was reverse transcribed into cDNA, the sequencing template. The protocol was immunoSEQ multiplex PCR, while the TCRdb copy is restricted to in-frame clones and leaves out a portion. This sample has under 350,000 clones, with more than 45% found just once. The input for sequencing was CD4+ T cells sorted from blood, taken at week 24, from a patient treated with tofacitinib. This chain joins TRBV29-1 and TRBJ2-5; D is perhaps TRBD1 (5 bases). The sequence came from a human donor with alopecia areata. Here the CDR3 reads CSVDSGSGETQYF. The CDR3, as DNA: TGCAGCGTTGACTCTGGGTCAGGGGAGACCCAGTACTTC.